This T cell receptor beta chain was sequenced during a study of cytomegalovirus exposure and HLA in healthy donors. Across the study: A prior analysis found some 110 million unique TCR beta sequences from 150 million to 200 million T cells.

The PCR employed 60 Vbeta primers together with 13 Jbeta primers. Measured with immunoSEQ multiplex PCR; TCRdb has only the in-frame clones, and not every one. Of fewer than 110,000 clones listed, around 79% are singletons. Broader study findings: A few V segments could not be told apart, such as TRBV6-2 and TRBV6-3, and were left out.

The CDR3 has 15 residues. The germline CDR1 and CDR2 sequences are SGHRS and YFSETQ. Trimming removed 1 base from V and 0 bases from J, with 9 bases in between. This clone appeared a few times. Antigen specificity is unknown. The sample comprised PBMCs. The rearrangement joins TRBV5-1 to TRBJ2-3; no firm D call. The clonotype comes from a woman in her thirties or forties in good health and CMV-seronegative. As DNA, the CDR3 is TGCGCCAGCAGCTTGAGCGCGTCTAGCACAGATACGCAGTATTTT. It encodes CASSLSASSTDTQYF.